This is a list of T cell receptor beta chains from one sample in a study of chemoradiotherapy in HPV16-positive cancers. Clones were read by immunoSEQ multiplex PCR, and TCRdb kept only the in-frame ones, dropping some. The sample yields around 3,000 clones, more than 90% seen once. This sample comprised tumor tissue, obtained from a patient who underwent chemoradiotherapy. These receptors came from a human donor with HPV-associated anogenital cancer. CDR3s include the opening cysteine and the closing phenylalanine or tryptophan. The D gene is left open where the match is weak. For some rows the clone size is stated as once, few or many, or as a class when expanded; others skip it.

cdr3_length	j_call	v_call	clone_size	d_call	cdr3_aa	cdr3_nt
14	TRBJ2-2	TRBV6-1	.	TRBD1	CASSSDRAVGELFF	TGTGCCAGCAGCAGTGACAGGGCGGTAGGGGAGCTGTTTTTT
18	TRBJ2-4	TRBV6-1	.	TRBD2	CASSERASGPLAKNIQYF	TGTGCCAGCAGTGAAAGGGCTAGCGGTCCCCTAGCCAAAAACATTCAGTACTTC
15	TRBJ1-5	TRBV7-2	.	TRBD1	CASSLGQGGIQPQHF	TGTGCCAGCAGCCTAGGACAGGGGGGGATTCAGCCCCAGCATTTT
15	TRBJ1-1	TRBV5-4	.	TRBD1	CASSLSGTVNTEAFF	TGTGCCAGCAGCCTATCCGGGACAGTGAACACTGAAGCTTTCTTT
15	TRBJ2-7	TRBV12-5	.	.	CASSLEEGTQYEQYF	TGTGCTAGTTCACTTGAGGAGGGGACCCAATACGAGCAGTACTTC
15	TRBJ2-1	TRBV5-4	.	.	CASRATVSSYNEQFF	TGTGCCAGCAGGGCCACGGTGAGCTCCTACAATGAGCAGTTCTTC
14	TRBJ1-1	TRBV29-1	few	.	CSVARSVGITEAFF	TGCAGCGTTGCACGAAGCGTAGGGATCACTGAAGCTTTCTTT
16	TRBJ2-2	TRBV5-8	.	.	CASSLALQANTGELFF	TGTGCCAGCAGCTTGGCGCTCCAGGCGAACACCGGGGAGCTGTTTTTT
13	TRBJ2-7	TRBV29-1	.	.	CSVFWGVSYEQYF	TGCAGCGTTTTTTGGGGGGTGTCCTACGAGCAGTACTTC
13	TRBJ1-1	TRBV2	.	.	CASIEAVNTEAFF	TGTGCCAGCATTGAGGCAGTGAACACTGAAGCTTTCTTT
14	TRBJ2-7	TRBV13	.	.	CASSFRDTTGEQYF	TGTGCCAGCAGCTTTAGGGACACAACGGGCGAGCAGTACTTC
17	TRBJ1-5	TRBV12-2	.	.	CASRSGTGSGSNQPQHF	TGTGCAAGTCGCTCAGGGACCGGGAGCGGCAGCAATCAGCCCCAGCATTTT
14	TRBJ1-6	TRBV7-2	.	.	CASSLAGREAPLHF	TGTGCCAGCAGCTTAGCGGGGAGGGAGGCACCCCTCCACTTT
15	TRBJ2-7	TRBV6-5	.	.	CASSFRRDLNLEQYF	TGTGCCAGCAGTTTCCGAAGGGACCTTAATCTCGAGCAGTACTTC
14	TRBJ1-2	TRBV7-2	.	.	CASSLAGAGYGYTF	TGTGCCAGCAGCTTAGCCGGGGCTGGATATGGCTACACCTTC
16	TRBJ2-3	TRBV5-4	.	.	CASSLPSGETPDTQYF	TGTGCCAGCAGTCTACCTAGTGGGGAAACGCCAGATACGCAGTATTTT
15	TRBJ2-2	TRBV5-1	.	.	CASSLVAGNTGELFF	TGCGCCAGCAGCTTGGTAGCAGGAAACACCGGGGAGCTGTTTTTT
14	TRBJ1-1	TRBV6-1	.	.	CASDSGTTNTEAFF	TGTGCCAGCGATTCCGGGACTACGAACACTGAAGCTTTCTTT
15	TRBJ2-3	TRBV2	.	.	CASSGGAASTDTQYF	TGTGCCAGCAGTGGCGGAGCCGCTAGCACAGATACGCAGTATTTT
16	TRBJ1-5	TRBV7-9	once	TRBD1	CASSLGQGTSNQPQHF	TGTGCCAGCAGCTTAGGACAGGGGACCAGCAATCAGCCCCAGCATTTT
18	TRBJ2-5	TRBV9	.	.	CASSVGLDLGSRQETQYF	TGTGCCAGCAGCGTAGGGCTAGATCTTGGCTCCCGCCAAGAGACCCAGTACTTC
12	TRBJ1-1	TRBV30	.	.	CAWSKLNTEAFF	TGTGCCTGGAGCAAATTGAACACTGAAGCTTTCTTT
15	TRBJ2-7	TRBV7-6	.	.	CASSLAHGGEYEQYF	TGTGCCAGCAGCTTAGCGCATGGGGGCGAGTACGAGCAGTACTTC
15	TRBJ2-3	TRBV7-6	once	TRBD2	CASSFMGGGINTQYF	TGTGCCAGCAGCTTCATGGGCGGGGGGATAAATACGCAGTATTTT
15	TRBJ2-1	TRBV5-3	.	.	CARSLRGVPYNEQFF	TGTGCCAGAAGCTTGAGGGGAGTCCCCTACAATGAGCAGTTCTTC
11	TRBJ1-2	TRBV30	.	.	CAWTAGYGYTF	TGTGCCTGGACAGCCGGCTATGGCTACACCTTC